This TCR beta chain originates from a study of brain metastases from non-small cell lung cancer. Measured with immunoSEQ multiplex PCR; TCRdb has only the in-frame clones, and not every one. The sample lists over a thousand clones, roughly 85% occurring once. On this clone: What it binds is not known.

Germline V gene sequence: CDR1 LNHDA, CDR2 SQIVND (reference sequence). The CDR3 spans 14 residues. The V end lost 1 base, the J end lost 2 bases, and 3 bases lay between the germline ends. The study's findings and limits: T-cell infiltration was lower in brain metastases than primaries (P < 0.001). Brain metastases shared most TCR repertoire with primaries, with sparse T cells. T-cell clones appeared expanded in around 61% of brain metastases relative to matched primary tumors.

The clonotype comes from a donor aged 40 or over with non-small cell lung cancer. The chain employs TRBV19 and TRBJ1-6; no firm D call. The sequenced sample consisted of tissue from a brain metastasis. CDR3 sequence (DNA): TGTGCCAGTAGTATAGGTCCCTATAATTCACCCCTCCACTTT. Translated, it gives CASSIGPYNSPLHF.